This T cell receptor beta chain is from a study of blood T cell repertoires in COVID-19. For the study at large: Samples taken during acute and convalescent COVID-19 were collected in the United States, Italy and Spain.

Method: immunoSEQ multiplex PCR; TCRdb's copy keeps in-frame clones and lacks some. The sample carries under 250,000 clones, about four fifths recorded once. This sequence originates from a woman in her forties who had recovered from COVID-19. Material for sequencing was peripheral blood.

The CDR3 region is CAISGGLAGGLPSSYEQYF. CDR3 nucleotides: TGTGCCATCAGTGGGGGACTAGCGGGGGGCCTTCCTAGCTCCTACGAGCAGTACTTC. The genes are TRBV10-3 and TRBJ2-7; 15 bases are a match to TRBD2. V was clipped by 4 bases and J by 0 bases; unmatched bases: 10. Germline assignment: CDR1 ENHRY and CDR2 SYGVKD. This CDR3 is 19 amino acids long.